The next 3 T cell receptor beta chains were all read from a single sample in a study of beta chain features in type 1 diabetes. Every isolated RNA sample was fully reverse transcribed, so sequencing captured expressed TCRB transcripts. The assay was immunoSEQ multiplex PCR, and TCRdb's table has in-frame clones only and misses some. The repertoire holds some 100,000 clones, with around 40% as singletons. Material: stem cell memory CD4+ T cells from blood. The receptor source for this set is a young woman in good health.

The J gene is TRBJ2-3, the V gene TRBV28; TRBD1 might be the D (6 bases). This CDR3 region has 15 residues. In germline, CDR1 is MDHEN, CDR2 SYDVKM. V was pared by 7 bases and J by 5 bases, with 19 bases between. As DNA, the CDR3 is TGTGCCAGCACACAAAGTAAACAGGGCATAGATACGCAGTATTTT. Residues: CASTQSKQGIDTQYF.

This clone was observed a few times. CDR3 loop: CASRRSGNEQFF. The CDR3 coding sequence is TGTGCCAGCAGACGTAGCGGGAATGAGCAGTTCTTC. The rearrangement uses TRBV7-2 and TRBJ2-1; 7 bases fit TRBD2. CDR1 and CDR2 (germline): SGHTA, FQGNSA. V gave up 6 bases and J gave up 7 bases; unmatched junction bases: 3. This CDR3 region has 12 residues.

This clone was found a few times. V gene TRBV5-1 combines with J gene TRBJ2-5; TRBD2 is a possible D gene (5 bases). The CDR3 runs to 13 residues. From germline, CDR1 is SGHRS and CDR2 YFSETQ. Deletions cut 5 bases from V and 2 bases from J, with 10 bases between. The CDR3 DNA follows: TGCGCCAGCAGGAGCGGCCCGCAAGAGACCCAGTACTTC. Amino acid sequence: CASRSGPQETQYF.